This TCR beta chain was retrieved from a study of breast tumors, draining lymph nodes, adjacent tissues. General study findings and limits: That most tumor T cells come from lymph nodes remained unproven. Tumors had less TCR diversity than lymph nodes, more than nontumor tissue. The data were judged consistent with most tumor T cells coming from lymph node and expanding in tumor. Tumor and nontumor repertoires were significantly more similar in luminal-like than in basal-like breast cancer.

Breast cancer patients provided tissue from their axillary draining lymph nodes. Trimming stripped 5 bases from V and 4 bases from J, with 11 bases between. CDR1 is MGHDK, CDR2 SYGVNS, per germline. This CDR3 comprises 13 residues. TCRdb re-analysed the multiplex PCR reads in MiXCR, keeping a single row per CDR3 protein. This table has about 270,000 distinct CDR3 sequences, about 30% appearing once. Concerning this clonotype: Its antigen is not identified.

The sequence came from a female donor with breast cancer. Some clones in this sample may be carry-over from other donors' samples. The genes are TRBV25-1 and TRBJ1-2, with D unclear. The sequenced sample consisted of axillary lymph node tissue. This chain's CDR3 is CASSYRESYGYTF. The DNA for the CDR3 is TGTGCCAGCAGTTATAGGGAGAGCTATGGCTACACCTTC.